A single sample gave rise to the 20 T cell receptor beta chains below, sequenced in a study of T cells after yellow fever vaccination. TCRdb itself ran the 5' RACE reads through MiXCR, one entry per CDR3 protein. The data hold around 320,000 distinct CDR3 sequences, with about 10% observed a single time. The specimen comprised CD4+ T cells sorted from PBMCs, sampled 5 days after the yellow fever booster vaccination. These receptors were obtained from a man aged 18-30 years who received the YFV17D yellow fever vaccine.

The gene calls are TRBV20-1 and TRBJ2-3; D unresolved. V lost 2 bases, J lost 1 base, and 7 bases lay in between. The CDR3 sequence is 13 residues long. Germline V gene lookup returns CDR1 DFQATT and CDR2 SNEGSKA (reference sequence). The chain's CDR3 is CSARHLGTDTQYF. The CDR3 DNA is TGCAGTGCTAGACACCTTGGCACAGATACGCAGTATTTT.

Ten or more counts support this clonotype. The chain joins TRBV27 to TRBJ2-2; D is uncertain. Germline loops: CDR1 MNHEY, CDR2 SMNVEV (reference sequence). V dropped 2 bases and J dropped 7 bases, with 8 bases sitting between them. The CDR3 totals 13 residues. Written as DNA, the CDR3 is TGTGCCAGCAGTTTAGTCAAGGGCGGGGAGCTGTTTTTT. Its translation: CASSLVKGGELFF.

This clonotype has at least ten counts. The chain employs TRBV7-2 and TRBJ2-5, with TRBD2 as a possible D gene (5 bases). CDR3 length equals 16 residues. Looked up from germline, CDR1 is SGHTA and CDR2 is FQGNSA. Trimming shortened V by 4 bases and J by 5 bases, and 20 bases separated the two germline ends. The CDR3 coding sequence is TGTGCCAGCAGCTCTCCGCCGGGAAGACGAAGGGAGACCCAGTACTTC. Protein sequence: CASSSPPGRRRETQYF.

This clonotype was seen at least ten times. The gene calls are TRBV5-4 and TRBJ2-7; D is ambiguous. The V end lost 4 bases, the J end lost 0 bases, and 8 bases lay between the germline ends. Germline V gene lookup returns CDR1 SGHNT and CDR2 YYREEE (reference sequence). The CDR3 has 13 residues. The CDR3 DNA follows: TGTGCCAGCAGCGGCGACAACTCCTACGAGCAGTACTTC. Its protein is CASSGDNSYEQYF. The variable domain in full, completed from reference TRBV5-4 and TRBJ2-7, reads ETGVTQSPTHLIKTRGQQVTLRCSSQSGHNTVSWYQQALGQGPQFIFQYYREEENGRGNFPPRFSGLQFPNYSSELNVNALELDDSALYLCASSGDNSYEQYFGPGTRLTVT.

This chain joins TRBV20-1 and TRBJ2-5; D call uncertain. This CDR3 is built from 14 residues. V shed 4 bases and J shed 3 bases, with 15 bases lying between them. Germline CDR1 is DFQATT and CDR2 is SNEGSKA (reference sequence). The CDR3 spells CSANVAATEETQYF. CDR3 DNA: TGCAGTGCTAACGTCGCGGCCACCGAAGAGACCCAGTACTTC.

The table lists this clonotype with a few counts. This chain connects TRBV7-8 to TRBJ1-5, with no clear D. This CDR3 comprises 14 residues. Germline CDR1 and CDR2: SGHVS and FQNEAQ. Deletions cut 5 bases from V and 6 bases from J, with 14 bases between. CDR3: CASSAGGPGQPQHF. The CDR3 bases are TGTGCCAGCAGCGCCGGAGGGCCGGGTCAGCCCCAGCATTTT.

This clonotype was picked up a small number of times. This chain uses TRBV10-3 with TRBJ2-1; TRBD2 agrees at 14 bases. Per the germline V gene, CDR1 is ENHRY and CDR2 is SYGVKD. V dropped 7 bases and J dropped 0; count of bases not matched to a gene: 5. This CDR3 is 17 amino acids long. In DNA, the CDR3 is TGTGCCATCACAGGACTAGCGGGGGGAAACTCCTACAATGAGCAGTTCTTC. It codes for CAITGLAGGNSYNEQFF.

This clonotype was found many times. This rearrangement joins TRBV6-4 to TRBJ1-2; tentatively, D is TRBD1 (6 bases). The germline gives CDR1 MRHNA, CDR2 SNTAGT. The CDR3 runs to 12 residues. Deletions cut 5 bases from V and 4 bases from J, with 8 bases between. The CDR3 here is CASSSDSYGYTF. The CDR3 nucleotides are TGTGCCAGCAGTTCGGACAGCTATGGCTACACCTTC.

This chain links TRBV7-6 with TRBJ2-7; no firm D call. Germline CDR1 and CDR2: SGHVS and FNYEAQ. V was trimmed by 3 bases and J by 4 bases, leaving 7 bases between them. CDR3 size: 12 residues. The CDR3 DNA sequence: TGTGCCAGCAGCTTCCCGGGTTACGAGCAGTACTTC. Translated: CASSFPGYEQYF.

This clonotype was counted only a few times. The V and J genes are TRBV12-3 or TRBV12-4 and TRBJ1-4; TRBD1 matches 8 bases. This CDR3 has 13 residues. The J segment lost 12 bases and the V segment lost 5 bases, leaving 8 bases of the junction unmatched. CDR3 sequence: CASSTRTGGELFF. CDR3 nucleotides: TGTGCCAGCAGTACCCGAACAGGGGGGGAACTGTTTTTT.

CDR3 sequence (DNA): TGCAGTGCCACGGGGCGGGGGCAAATCCAAGAGACCCAGTACTTC. Its protein product is CSATGRGQIQETQYF. This chain uses TRBV20-1 with TRBJ2-5; D might be TRBD2 (7 bases). V lost 6 bases to trimming and J lost 1 base, with 18 bases between them. The CDR3 covers 15 residues. Germline assignment: CDR1 DFQATT and CDR2 SNEGSKA (reference sequence).

This chain links TRBV6-6 with TRBJ2-3, with 15 nucleotides matching TRBD2. Germline lookup yields CDR1 MNHNY and CDR2 SVGAGI (reference sequence). This CDR3 is built from 16 residues. The J segment lost 6 bases and the V segment lost 4 bases, leaving 5 bases of the junction unmatched. This chain's CDR3 is CASSSPGLAGGDTQYF. CDR3 in DNA: TGTGCCAGCAGTTCCCCGGGACTAGCGGGGGGCGATACGCAGTATTTT.

This clonotype was detected many times. The chain has TRBV20-1 and TRBJ1-1; D is undetermined. Germline V gene sequence: CDR1 DFQATT, CDR2 SNEGSKA (reference sequence). The CDR3 has 12 amino acids. Trimming left V 1 base short and J 7 bases short, with 10 bases between. As DNA, the CDR3 is TGCAGTGCTAGAGGTCCGGGAGGTGAAGCTTTCTTT. Its protein is CSARGPGGEAFF.

The chain employs TRBV20-1 and TRBJ1-6; TRBD1 might be the D (5 bases). The CDR3 extends over 16 amino acids. Trimming pared 0 bases from V and 4 bases from J, leaving 13 bases between. CDR1 is DFQATT, CDR2 SNEGSKA, per germline (reference sequence). The DNA of the CDR3 is TGCAGTGCTAGAGATTTTTCCGGGACTTATAATTCACCCCTCCACTTT. This translates into CSARDFSGTYNSPLHF.

This clonotype has only a few counts. V is TRBV7-2 and J is TRBJ2-4; the D is unclear. Looked up from germline, CDR1 is SGHTA and CDR2 is FQGNSA. Trimming pared 5 bases from V and 8 bases from J, leaving 7 bases between. The CDR3 has 11 residues. The CDR3 loop reads CASSLLDIQYF. The CDR3 DNA reads TGTGCCAGCAGCCTCTTAGACATTCAGTACTTC.

The chain employs TRBV20-1 and TRBJ2-1, with 11 bases fitting TRBD2. Trimming removed 4 bases from V and 6 bases from J; junction bases left unmatched: 5. This CDR3 has 14 residues. Germline V gives CDR1 DFQATT, CDR2 SNEGSKA (reference sequence). The CDR3 region is CSATGTSGFNEQFF. In nucleotides, the CDR3 is TGCAGTGCTACCGGGACTAGCGGTTTCAATGAGCAGTTCTTC.

A few counts support this clonotype. V is TRBV6-6 and J is TRBJ1-1; 7 bases match TRBD1. Losses at the gene ends were 5 bases for V and 6 bases for J; bases not matched to a gene: 12. Germline lookup yields CDR1 MNHNY and CDR2 SVGAGI (reference sequence). This CDR3 contains 15 residues. The CDR3 DNA follows: TGTGCCAGCAGTACCCCGGGAAGGGGGCAGCCTGAAGCTTTCTTT. Amino acid sequence: CASSTPGRGQPEAFF.

This clonotype was seen repeatedly, ten times or more. V and J are TRBV5-6 and TRBJ1-2, with TRBD1 matching 7 bases. Per germline, CDR1 SGHDT and CDR2 YYEEEE. With 2 bases clipped from V and 8 bases from J, the junction kept 9 bases outside the gene matches. CDR3 length: 14 residues. CDR3 coding DNA: TGTGCCAGCAGCTTAACCGACAGGGCTGCGGGCTACACCTTC. It translates to CASSLTDRAAGYTF.

The chain recombines TRBV18 with TRBJ1-3; D call uncertain. The CDR3 length is 12 residues. V was trimmed by 8 bases and J by 1 base, leaving 6 bases between them. CDR1 is KGHSH and CDR2 is LQKENI in the germline V gene. The CDR3 bases are TGTGCCAGCCTGACATCTGGAAACACCATATATTTT. Protein product: CASLTSGNTIYF.

V and J are TRBV6-2 or TRBV6-3 and TRBJ2-1; D gene uncertain. Trimming cost V 6 bases and J 5 bases, with 5 bases left between them. The V gene's germline CDR1 is MNHEY and CDR2 SVGEGT. The CDR3 consists of 11 residues. The CDR3 DNA reads as TGTGCCAGCAGACGGAACAATGAGCAGTTCTTC. It is translated as CASRRNNEQFF.